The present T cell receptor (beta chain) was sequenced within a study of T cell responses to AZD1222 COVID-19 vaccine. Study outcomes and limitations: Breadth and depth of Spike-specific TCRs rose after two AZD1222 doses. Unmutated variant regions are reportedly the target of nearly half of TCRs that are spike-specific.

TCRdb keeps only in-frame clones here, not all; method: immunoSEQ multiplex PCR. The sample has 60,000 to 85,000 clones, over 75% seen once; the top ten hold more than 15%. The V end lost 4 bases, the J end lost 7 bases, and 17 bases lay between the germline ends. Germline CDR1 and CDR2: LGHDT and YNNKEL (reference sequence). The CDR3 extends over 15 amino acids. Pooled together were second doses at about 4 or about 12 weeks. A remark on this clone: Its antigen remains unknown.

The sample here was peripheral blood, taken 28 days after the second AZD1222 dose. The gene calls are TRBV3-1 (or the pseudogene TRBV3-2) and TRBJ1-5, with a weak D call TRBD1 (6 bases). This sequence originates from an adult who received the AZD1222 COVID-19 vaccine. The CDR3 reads CASSPLLGAGQPQHF. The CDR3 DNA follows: TGTGCCAGCAGCCCGTTACTGGGGGCCGGACAGCCCCAGCATTTT.